This T cell receptor (beta chain) was recovered during a study of cytotoxic CD8 clonotypes in ibrutinib-treated CLL. On the study more broadly: The taking of response samples occurred after a median roughly 12 months of treatment, with a range of 6 to 36.

Investigators sought sequencing depths of between 1 in 200,000 and 1 in 1 million T cells. Clones were read by immunoSEQ multiplex PCR, and TCRdb kept only the in-frame ones, dropping some. The profile covers 250,000 to 350,000 clones, with approximately 76% appearing a single time and 5.6% taken by the ten largest. Per germline, CDR1 KGHSH and CDR2 LQKENI. The CDR3 has 16 residues. Trimming left V 3 bases short and J 8 bases short, with 19 bases between. Extraction of roughly 2 micrograms of genomic DNA from cryopreserved PBMCs supplied material for TCR beta libraries. The genes are TRBV18 and TRBJ1-4, with D possibly TRBD1 on 6 matching bases. This sequence originates from a human donor with chronic lymphocytic leukemia. The sample was PBMCs, taken at disease progression, from a patient treated with ibrutinib. The CDR3 coding sequence is TGTGCCAGCTCACCCTTTGATAGGCAGGGGACGGAAAAACTGTTTTTT. Its translation: CASSPFDRQGTEKLFF.